This note documents a single TCR beta chain sequence. This entry belongs to a study of blood T cell repertoires in COVID-19. Study-level information: Samples of COVID-19 (acute and convalescent) were obtained from the United States, Italy and Spain.

All exposed participants met a person with COVID-19 within 2 weeks before entering the study. The CDR3 length is 13 residues. The V gene's germline CDR1 is SEHNR and CDR2 FQNEAQ (reference sequence). The junction had 3 bases not matched to a gene; V was cut back by 5 bases and J by 5 bases. As processed by the authors: For nucleated cells, counts were estimated from reference gene primer amplification. The protocol was immunoSEQ multiplex PCR, while the TCRdb copy is restricted to in-frame clones and leaves out a portion. Clone size and V and J calls were adopted from that table, with D and trimming inferred from the DNA. In the table there are 200,000 to 300,000 clones, about 87% of which are singletons.

This receptor was taken from a woman aged 40 to 55 who had been exposed to COVID-19. This rearrangement joins TRBV7-9 to TRBJ1-5; 7 bases align to TRBD1. What was sequenced was PBMCs or T cells enriched from blood (not recorded which). In DNA form, the CDR3 reads TGTGCCAGCAGCCGGGACAGTTATCAGCCCCAGCATTTT. Amino acids: CASSRDSYQPQHF.